Sequencing of this TCR beta chain was carried out in a study of early T cells in non-severe SARS-CoV-2 infection. Study in general: Sequencing of bulk RNA from unsorted whole blood was done, without chain pairing.

This clonotype showed up just a few times. The TCR library protocol attached unique molecular identifiers to the individual cDNA molecules. A single record per CDR3 protein comes from TCRdb applying MiXCR to the 5' RACE reads. The data show around 50,000 distinct CDR3 sequences, roughly 7.7% seen once. Germline V gene sequence: CDR1 GTSNPN, CDR2 SVGIG (reference sequence). This CDR3 has 10 residues. Trimming shortened V by 2 bases and J by 5 bases, and 3 bases separated the two germline ends. The TCR sequence derives from an adult who was a healthcare worker with PCR-confirmed SARS-CoV-2 infection or an uninfected control (not recorded which). V usage is TRBV30 and J usage is TRBJ1-2; D not resolved. The material sequenced was whole blood. Here the CDR3 DNA reads TGTGCCTGGAGTAATTATGGCTACACCTTC. Encoded protein: CAWSNYGYTF.